This T cell receptor (beta chain) was recovered during a study of graft-versus-host responses after intestinal transplantation. Study as a whole: Recipients got multivisceral, liver-intestinal, or isolated intestinal transplants. Findings of the study overall: The recipient marrow held GvH clones, and some of them showed up first in ileum or blood. Peak circulating GvH clone levels tracked with early post-transplant HvG declines.

With respect to this clone: No antigen is known for it.

Sequenced by immunoSEQ multiplex PCR; TCRdb stores in-frame clones only, minus some. The sample includes just over 95,000 clones, about 90% of them seen just once. The specimen was unstimulated CD4+ T cells sorted from spleen or lymph node cells, collected before intestinal transplant. The clonotype originates from a human donor who received an intestinal transplant.

The CDR3 nucleotides are TGTGCCAGCAGCCGGTACAATGAGCAGTTCTTC. Protein: CASSRYNEQFF. The chain carries TRBV6-5 and TRBJ2-1; D unclear. The CDR3 is 11 amino acids. Trimming took 6 bases from V and 4 from J, leaving 4 bases between them. Germline CDR1 and CDR2: MNHEY and SVGAGI.